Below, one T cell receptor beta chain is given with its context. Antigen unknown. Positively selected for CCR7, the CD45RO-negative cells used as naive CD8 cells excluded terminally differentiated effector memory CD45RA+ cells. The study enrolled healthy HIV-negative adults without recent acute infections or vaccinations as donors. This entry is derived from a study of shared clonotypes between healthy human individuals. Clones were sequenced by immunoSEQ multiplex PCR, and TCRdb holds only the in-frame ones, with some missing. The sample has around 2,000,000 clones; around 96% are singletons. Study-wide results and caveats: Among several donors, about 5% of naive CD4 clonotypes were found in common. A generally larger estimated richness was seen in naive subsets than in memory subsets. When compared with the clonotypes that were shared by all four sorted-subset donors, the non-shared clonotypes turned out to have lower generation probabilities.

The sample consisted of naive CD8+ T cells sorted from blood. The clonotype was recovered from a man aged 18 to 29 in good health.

The CDR3 sequence is CASSQKGRVTEAFF. The CDR3, as DNA: TGTGCCAGCAGCCAAAAAGGGAGGGTCACTGAAGCTTTCTTT. The V call is TRBV5-5, the J call TRBJ1-1; D gene ambiguous. V gave up 4 bases and J gave up 4 bases, with 14 bases separating them. The CDR3 runs to 14 residues. Germline V gene lookup returns CDR1 SGHKS and CDR2 YYEKEE (reference sequence).